The rows below give T cell receptor beta chains drawn from one sample of a study of blood T cell repertoires in COVID-19. The method was immunoSEQ multiplex PCR; TCRdb's version includes in-frame clones alone and lacks a portion of them. The data hold around 130,000 clones, with approximately 71% observed a single time. Sequencing was carried out using peripheral blood. The source of these receptors is a human donor in a cohort sampled during active COVID-19. Each CDR3 is given without its conserved first and last residue.

V gene: TRBV29-1; CDR3 protein: SVEQGYGYT
V gene: TRBV5-6; CDR3 protein: ASSLQGRNSPLH
V gene: TRBV6-6; CDR3 protein: ASSSAGANYGYT
V gene: TRBV6-2/TRBV6-3; CDR3 protein: ASSLWASEQY
V gene: TRBV11-3; CDR3 protein: ASSQGGTGSNQPQH
V gene: TRBV12-3/TRBV12-4; CDR3 protein: ASSLGGLQPQH
V gene: TRBV11-2; CDR3 protein: ASSLAGDTGELF
V gene: TRBV19; CDR3 protein: ASRRDRDDTEAF
V gene: TRBV6-5; CDR3 protein: ASSYSGQGGETQY
V gene: TRBV7-2; CDR3 protein: ASSQRAGAYSGANVLT
V gene: TRBV5-3; CDR3 protein: ARTLIGGPASNEKLF
V gene: TRBV5-1; CDR3 protein: ASSFSGGPDTQY
V gene: TRBV19; CDR3 protein: ASSMQDFVSYNEQF
V gene: TRBV11-2; CDR3 protein: ASSYRGDYEQY
V gene: TRBV27; CDR3 protein: ASRLGTVNTEAF
V gene: TRBV27; CDR3 protein: ASRGGQEAGYT
V gene: TRBV5-1; CDR3 protein: ASSPGTGNYGYT
V gene: TRBV27; CDR3 protein: ASRRVASRTYEQY
V gene: TRBV7-9; CDR3 protein: ASSQDTDGYT
V gene: TRBV11-2; CDR3 protein: ASSLDPPGPGLVDDEQY
V gene: TRBV2; CDR3 protein: ASSLGGGALSQPQH
V gene: TRBV6-1; CDR3 protein: ASSELENEKLF
V gene: TRBV5-1; CDR3 protein: ASSFTGDEQY
V gene: TRBV3-1/TRBV3-2; CDR3 protein: ASSQRLQGYNSPLH